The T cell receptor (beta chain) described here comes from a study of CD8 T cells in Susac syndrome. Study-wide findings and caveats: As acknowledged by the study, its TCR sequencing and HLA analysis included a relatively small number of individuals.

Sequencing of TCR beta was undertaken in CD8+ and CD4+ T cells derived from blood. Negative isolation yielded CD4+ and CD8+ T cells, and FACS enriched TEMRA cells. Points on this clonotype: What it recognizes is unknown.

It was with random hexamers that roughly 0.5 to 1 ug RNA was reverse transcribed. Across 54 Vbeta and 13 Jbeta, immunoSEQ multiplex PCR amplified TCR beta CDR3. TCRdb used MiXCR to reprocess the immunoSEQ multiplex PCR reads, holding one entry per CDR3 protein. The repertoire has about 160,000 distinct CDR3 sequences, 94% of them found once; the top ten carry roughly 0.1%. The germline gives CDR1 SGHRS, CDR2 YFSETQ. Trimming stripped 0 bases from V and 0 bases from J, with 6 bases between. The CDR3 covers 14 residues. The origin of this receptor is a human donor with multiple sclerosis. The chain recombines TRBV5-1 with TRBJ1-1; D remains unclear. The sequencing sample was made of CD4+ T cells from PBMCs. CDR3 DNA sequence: TGCGCCAGCAGCTTGGACGAGATGAACACTGAAGCTTTCTTT. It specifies CASSLDEMNTEAFF.